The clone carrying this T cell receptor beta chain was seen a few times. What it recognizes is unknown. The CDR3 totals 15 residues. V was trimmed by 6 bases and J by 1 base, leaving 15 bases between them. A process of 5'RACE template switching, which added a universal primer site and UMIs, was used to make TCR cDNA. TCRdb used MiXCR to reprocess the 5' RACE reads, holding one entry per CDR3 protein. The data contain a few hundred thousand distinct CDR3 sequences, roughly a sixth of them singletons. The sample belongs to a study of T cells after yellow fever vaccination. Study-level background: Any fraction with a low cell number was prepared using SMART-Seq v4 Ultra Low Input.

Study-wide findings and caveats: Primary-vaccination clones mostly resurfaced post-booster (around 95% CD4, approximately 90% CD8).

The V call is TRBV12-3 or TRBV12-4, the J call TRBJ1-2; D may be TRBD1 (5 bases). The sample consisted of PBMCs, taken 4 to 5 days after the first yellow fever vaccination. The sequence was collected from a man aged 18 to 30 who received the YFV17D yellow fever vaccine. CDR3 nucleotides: TGTGCCAGCAGCCCACCCGGGACTTTTAACTATGGCTACACCTTC. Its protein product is CASSPPGTFNYGYTF.